These T cell receptor beta chains were read from a single sample in a study of T cell responses to AZD1222 COVID-19 vaccine. Method: immunoSEQ multiplex PCR; TCRdb's copy keeps in-frame clones and lacks some. The data contain more than 100,000 clones, roughly nine tenths of them singletons. The sample consisted of peripheral blood, taken on day 0 of AZD1222 vaccination. The receptors originated from an adult in good health. CDR3s include the opening cysteine and the closing phenylalanine or tryptophan. The order of the fields is D gene, J gene, V gene, clone size, CDR3 protein, CDR3 DNA. A D gene is named only where the DNA matches it firmly. The size entry is marked missing in some rows and otherwise reads once, few, many or a size class.

d_call: -; j_call: TRBJ1-3; v_call: TRBV19; clone_size: -; cdr3_aa: CASSSSSSGNTIYF; cdr3_nt: TGTGCCAGTAGTTCCTCAAGCTCTGGAAACACCATATATTTT
d_call: -; j_call: TRBJ1-1; v_call: TRBV18; clone_size: few; cdr3_aa: CASSPRRDGGTEAFF; cdr3_nt: TGTGCCAGCTCACCGCGGAGGGACGGTGGCACTGAAGCTTTCTTT
d_call: -; j_call: TRBJ1-2; v_call: TRBV6-6; clone_size: -; cdr3_aa: CASSYVSAPTLGYTF; cdr3_nt: TGTGCCAGCAGTTACGTGTCTGCCCCGACTCTTGGCTACACCTTC
d_call: -; j_call: TRBJ2-5; v_call: TRBV19; clone_size: -; cdr3_aa: CASSSHQTQYF; cdr3_nt: TGTGCCAGTAGTTCACACCAGACCCAGTACTTC
d_call: -; j_call: TRBJ2-1; v_call: TRBV21-1; clone_size: -; cdr3_aa: CATILAIRGNEQFF; cdr3_nt: TGTGCCACCATCCTAGCGATTCGAGGCAATGAGCAGTTCTTC
d_call: -; j_call: TRBJ1-2; v_call: TRBV7-9; clone_size: -; cdr3_aa: CASSLAHSTNYGYTF; cdr3_nt: TGTGCCAGCAGCTTAGCTCACAGCACTAACTATGGCTACACCTTC
d_call: TRBD1; j_call: TRBJ2-7; v_call: TRBV15; clone_size: few; cdr3_aa: CATSREGQSYEQYF; cdr3_nt: TGTGCCACCAGCAGAGAGGGACAGAGCTACGAGCAGTACTTC
d_call: -; j_call: TRBJ2-7; v_call: TRBV6-5; clone_size: once; cdr3_aa: CASSYDRRTYEQYF; cdr3_nt: TGTGCCAGCAGTTACGACAGGAGAACCTACGAGCAGTACTTC
d_call: -; j_call: TRBJ2-1; v_call: TRBV10-3; clone_size: -; cdr3_aa: CAISEVTSPNEQFF; cdr3_nt: TGTGCCATCAGTGAGGTGACTAGTCCCAATGAGCAGTTCTTC
d_call: -; j_call: TRBJ1-1; v_call: TRBV28; clone_size: -; cdr3_aa: CASAGTVNTEAFF; cdr3_nt: TGTGCCAGCGCCGGGACGGTGAACACTGAAGCTTTCTTT
d_call: -; j_call: TRBJ2-3; v_call: TRBV5-1; clone_size: -; cdr3_aa: CASSLWGGDRSSTDTQYF; cdr3_nt: TGCGCCAGCAGCTTGTGGGGAGGGGACAGATCGAGCACAGATACGCAGTATTTT
d_call: -; j_call: TRBJ2-7; v_call: TRBV10-3; clone_size: -; cdr3_aa: CAIRIDTYEQYF; cdr3_nt: TGTGCCATCAGGATAGACACCTACGAGCAGTACTTC
d_call: -; j_call: TRBJ1-6; v_call: TRBV6-2/TRBV6-3; clone_size: -; cdr3_aa: CASSYGGSGDNSPLHF; cdr3_nt: TGTGCCAGCAGTTACGGGGGTTCTGGGGATAATTCACCCCTCCACTTT
d_call: -; j_call: TRBJ1-5; v_call: TRBV23-1; clone_size: -; cdr3_aa: CASSQSVPMRRPRYSNQPQHF; cdr3_nt: TGCGCCAGCAGTCAATCGGTCCCCATGAGGAGGCCTAGATATAGCAATCAGCCCCAGCATTTT
d_call: -; j_call: TRBJ2-7; v_call: TRBV5-1; clone_size: -; cdr3_aa: CASSLGAGSSYEQYF; cdr3_nt: TGCGCCAGCAGCTTGGGAGCTGGCAGCTCCTACGAGCAGTACTTC
d_call: -; j_call: TRBJ1-5; v_call: TRBV6-2/TRBV6-3; clone_size: -; cdr3_aa: CASSPSGGNQPQHF; cdr3_nt: TGTGCCAGCAGTCCGTCGGGGGGCAATCAGCCCCAGCATTTT
d_call: -; j_call: TRBJ2-7; v_call: TRBV5-5; clone_size: once; cdr3_aa: CASSTDSSYEQYF; cdr3_nt: TGTGCCAGCAGCACCGACAGCTCCTACGAGCAGTACTTC
d_call: -; j_call: TRBJ2-1; v_call: TRBV7-3; clone_size: -; cdr3_aa: CASSLRVDNEQFF; cdr3_nt: TGTGCCAGCAGCTTACGGGTCGACAATGAGCAGTTCTTC
d_call: -; j_call: TRBJ1-2; v_call: TRBV11-2; clone_size: -; cdr3_aa: CASTLYLGFDGYTF; cdr3_nt: TGTGCCAGCACCCTCTATCTAGGATTCGATGGCTACACCTTC
d_call: TRBD1; j_call: TRBJ1-5; v_call: TRBV28; clone_size: -; cdr3_aa: CASSLTGGFRNQPQHF; cdr3_nt: TGTGCCAGCAGTTTAACAGGGGGCTTTAGAAATCAGCCCCAGCATTTT
d_call: -; j_call: TRBJ2-7; v_call: TRBV25-1; clone_size: -; cdr3_aa: CASSEPLSYEQYF; cdr3_nt: TGTGCCAGCAGTGAACCCCTTTCCTACGAGCAGTACTTC
d_call: -; j_call: TRBJ1-3; v_call: TRBV24-1; clone_size: -; cdr3_aa: CATSDFNERTIYF; cdr3_nt: TGTGCCACCAGTGATTTCAACGAACGCACCATATATTTT
d_call: -; j_call: TRBJ2-7; v_call: TRBV7-2; clone_size: -; cdr3_aa: CASSQTRAPSYEQYF; cdr3_nt: TGTGCCAGCAGCCAAACCCGGGCCCCCTCGTACGAGCAGTACTTC
d_call: TRBD1; j_call: TRBJ1-3; v_call: TRBV5-1; clone_size: -; cdr3_aa: CASSPGGTGDLKNF; cdr3_nt: TGCGCCAGCAGCCCGGGGGGTACAGGGGACTTAAAAAATTTT
d_call: TRBD1; j_call: TRBJ2-7; v_call: TRBV3-1/TRBV3-2; clone_size: -; cdr3_aa: CASSQGRTGETYEQYF; cdr3_nt: TGTGCCAGCAGCCAAGGAAGGACAGGGGAGACCTACGAGCAGTACTTC
d_call: TRBD2; j_call: TRBJ2-7; v_call: TRBV7-2; clone_size: -; cdr3_aa: CASSLPAGASEQYF; cdr3_nt: TGTGCCAGCAGCTTACCAGCGGGGGCGAGCGAGCAGTACTTC
d_call: -; j_call: TRBJ2-7; v_call: TRBV7-8; clone_size: -; cdr3_aa: CASSLAPAGPYEQYF; cdr3_nt: TGTGCCAGCAGCTTAGCCCCGGCAGGGCCATACGAGCAGTACTTC
d_call: -; j_call: TRBJ2-2; v_call: TRBV30; clone_size: -; cdr3_aa: CAWSVRGDPSTGELFF; cdr3_nt: TGTGCCTGGAGTGTACGCGGTGACCCGAGCACCGGGGAGCTGTTTTTT
d_call: -; j_call: TRBJ1-2; v_call: TRBV3-1/TRBV3-2; clone_size: once; cdr3_aa: CASSRGPLIYGYTF; cdr3_nt: TGTGCCAGCAGCCGCGGGCCTCTTATCTATGGCTACACCTTC
d_call: -; j_call: TRBJ1-1; v_call: TRBV6-2/TRBV6-3; clone_size: -; cdr3_aa: CASSYSIGQSVKAFF; cdr3_nt: TGTGCCAGCAGTTACTCGATCGGGCAGTCTGTGAAAGCTTTCTTT
d_call: -; j_call: TRBJ1-6; v_call: TRBV27; clone_size: few; cdr3_aa: CASTDGQGSPLHF; cdr3_nt: TGTGCCAGCACGGACGGGCAGGGTTCACCCCTCCACTTT
d_call: -; j_call: TRBJ2-3; v_call: TRBV24-1; clone_size: few; cdr3_aa: CATSESGSTDTQYF; cdr3_nt: TGTGCCACCAGTGAGTCCGGTAGCACAGATACGCAGTATTTT
d_call: -; j_call: TRBJ2-7; v_call: TRBV28; clone_size: -; cdr3_aa: CASREDSSYEQYF; cdr3_nt: TGTGCCAGCAGGGAGGACAGCTCCTACGAGCAGTACTTC
d_call: TRBD1; j_call: TRBJ2-7; v_call: TRBV28; clone_size: once; cdr3_aa: CASSIFPGQTYEQYF; cdr3_nt: TGTGCCAGCAGCATTTTTCCGGGACAGACCTACGAGCAGTACTTC
d_call: -; j_call: TRBJ2-3; v_call: TRBV5-1; clone_size: -; cdr3_aa: CASSPRAGDTQYF; cdr3_nt: TGCGCCAGCAGTCCCCGCGCAGGAGATACGCAGTATTTT
d_call: TRBD2; j_call: TRBJ2-2; v_call: TRBV27; clone_size: -; cdr3_aa: CASSLAGGTGELFF; cdr3_nt: TGTGCCAGCAGTTTAGCGGGGGGCACCGGGGAGCTGTTTTTT
d_call: TRBD2; j_call: TRBJ2-7; v_call: TRBV7-2; clone_size: -; cdr3_aa: CASSLEALVIAGGSYEQYF; cdr3_nt: TGTGCCAGCAGCTTAGAGGCATTGGTGATAGCGGGGGGGTCCTACGAGCAGTACTTC